Here is one TCR beta chain with its context. Its antigen is still unknown. No base-level quality is on record; no much larger clone is a single base apart. This sample is drawn from a study of T cells in Graves' hyperthyroidism and ophthalmopathy (dated by TCRdb to about 2019). Describing the broader study: Peripheral blood samples were taken at initial diagnosis, before any treatment was given. In addition, the study compared T-cell repertoires in thyroid tissue and in blood from roughly six Graves' hyperthyroidism patients. Once sampling was done, hyperthyroidism patients were given methimazole at a starting dose of 30 mg daily, whereas ophthalmopathy patients were given high-dose intravenous methylprednisolone. TCR V-J signatures able to tell the groups apart were searched for in a discovery cohort of 90 to 100 patients, of whom approximately 40 had Graves' ophthalmopathy and 57 had stable Graves' hyperthyroidism. According to the paper, TCR Vbeta CDR3 sequencing was carried out on 135 peripheral blood samples, which came from 40 to 45 ophthalmopathy, 75 to 80 hyperthyroidism and approximately 17 progressor patients. Whether ophthalmopathy could be predicted prospectively was tested in an independent validation cohort made up of some 20 hyperthyroidism patients plus 17 patients who later progressed to ophthalmopathy. The roughly 99 discovery patients were divided at random into training and test sets in a 7:3 ratio. Results the study describes overall, beyond this receptor: During validation, the model predicted progression to ophthalmopathy a median of approximately 6 months ahead of onset, with just under 71% sensitivity and 72.22% specificity. Sample size was not statistically predetermined, and investigators were not blinded to group allocation. Most expanded thyroid clonotypes (frequency above 0.001) were also detected in blood, a finding suggesting that blood repertoires may reflect thyroid immune responses. Ophthalmopathy was separated from stable hyperthyroidism by a 13 V-J signature model, with 85% to 90% sensitivity and 81% to 83% specificity obtained in cross-validation and 80%/75% obtained in testing.

Moderately to severely active disease, a Clinical Activity Score of at least 3, a NOSPECS grade of at least 4, and a duration under 3 months were present in ophthalmopathy patients. The study excluded patients with uncontrolled infections, other autoimmune diseases, pregnancy or lactation. Diagnoses were established on the basis of clinical symptoms, serum thyroxine and TRAb, thyroid ultrasound, and orbital computed tomography. Ficoll-Paque density gradient centrifugation was used to isolate PBMCs from about 10 ml of fresh peripheral blood. Total RNA was extracted using Trizol reagent, and RNA quality was assessed on an Agilent 2100 Bioanalyzer. The trim is 2 bases for V and 6 bases for J, with a gap of 16 bases between the germline ends. From cysteine to phenylalanine, the CDR3 is 15 amino acids long. Only the CDR3 DNA stays, 45 bases, in frame from base 1. CDR1 SGHDT and CDR2 YYEEEE are derived from the germline V gene.

TCR beta CDR3 regions were amplified from RNA transcripts. The first round of RT-PCR for the TCR CDR3 was performed with the HTBI primer set and the Qiagen OneStep RT-PCR kit. Libraries were constructed in a second round of multiplex PCR, after which size selection and purification were performed. The libraries were sequenced on an Illumina HiSeq2000 using paired-end 100 bp reads. The source study handled its data this way. SOAPnuke was used to process the raw data, with reads discarded if the reads contained adapters or uncalled bases, had a mean Phred below 15, or lacked an exact constant-primer or identifier match. High-quality paired reads were merged using COPE v1.2.5, and each unique nucleotide sequence was defined as a clonotype. Clonotypes were aligned to IMGT TRBV, TRBD and TRBJ reference segments using MiTCR v1.1. The analysis was restricted to V-J combinations with a frequency above 0.0001, which together covered roughly 99% of the repertoires. The TCS score was defined as F50 (clonal expansion) divided by E x V (chaos), with BLOSUM62-based TCRdist calculated between CDR3 peptides within each V-J. Welch's t-statistics and random forest reduced around 550 V-J features to 13, which were used in a naive Bayes classifier (R e1071). Clones were called with MiXCR by TCRdb after fastp trimmed the public reads at Q25, and only in-frame beta chains were retained. Rows with a matching CDR3 protein are joined into one entry that keeps the most common DNA and genes. These V and J calls originate from TCRdb's pipeline instead of the authors' own analysis. A total of some 490,000 distinct CDR3 sequences appear in this sample, around 16% of them only once. The ten largest make up 25% to 35% of the sample.

Sequenced material: blood. The TCR originated in a woman aged 25-40 years with Graves' ophthalmopathy. In this chain, TRBV5-6 is recombined with TRBJ2-3; TRBD1 could be the D gene, as 5 bases match. The CDR3 loop reads CASSLGGWGSDTQYF. The base sequence is TGTGCCAGCAGCTTAGGCGGCTGGGGCTCGGATACGCAGTATTTT.